This TCR beta chain was retrieved from a study of T-cell reconstitution after alpha-beta-depleted transplantation in children. Study conclusions and caveats: Day-60 TCRbeta diversity that was high in some patients was derived from surviving recipient T cells and thymic progenitors. It was reported that alpha-beta T cells came from several hundred expanded graft clones (about two months after transplant). Newly produced T cells mostly accounted for T-cell counts and diversity one year post-transplant.

This clonotype was seen repeatedly, ten times or more. Its cognate antigen is unknown. J was trimmed by 1 base and V by 0 bases; bases with no gene match: 5. The CDR3 length is 17 residues. CDR1 is SGHRS and CDR2 is YFSETQ in the germline V gene. Preparing the TCRbeta library involved the use of unique molecular identifiers. From the PCR reads, TCRdb called clonotypes with MiXCR, one entry per CDR3 protein. The repertoire consists of around 100,000 distinct CDR3 sequences, with about a tenth occurring once and the leading ten covering less than 40%. The chain employs TRBV5-1 and TRBJ2-3; 10 positions agree with TRBD2. Source: PBMCs, taken before TCRalphabeta/CD19-depleted stem cell transplant. This receptor was obtained from a boy aged 2 to 9 with acute lymphoblastic leukemia, due to receive a stem cell transplant. The CDR3 DNA reads TGCGCCAGCAGCTTGGTAGGGCTAGCGGGAGGCACAGATACGCAGTATTTT. Protein: CASSLVGLAGGTDTQYF.